The present TCR beta chain was sequenced within a study of T cells in Graves' hyperthyroidism and ophthalmopathy. Overall study: At the time of initial diagnosis and before any treatment, peripheral blood was collected. Study results and limitations: The model's output predicted ophthalmopathy at a median of approximately 6.5 months prior to onset. Patients with ophthalmopathy were separated from those with stable hyperthyroidism by a 13 V-J model.

When hyperthyroidism was first diagnosed, the blood sample was taken, preceding any ophthalmopathy symptoms. What was amplified from RNA transcripts were TCR beta CDR3 regions. First-round RT-PCR of the TCR CDR3 relied on the HTBI primer set. TCRdb reprocessed the multiplex PCR reads with MiXCR, giving one entry per CDR3 protein. Here the sample spans fewer than 650,000 distinct CDR3 sequences, around 14% being singletons. About this clonotype itself: The antigen is undetermined. A single base separates this from a much larger clone, so it may be a read error.

The source of this sequence is a woman younger than 45 with Graves' hyperthyroidism that later progressed to Graves' ophthalmopathy. Specimen: blood.

The CDR3 sequence is CATSDSRSRDRESYEQYF. Written as DNA, the CDR3 is TGTGCCACCAGTGATTCCCGAAGCCGGGACAGGGAGTCCTACGAGCAGTACTTC. V usage is TRBV24-1 and J usage is TRBJ2-7; TRBD1 matches 9 bases. CDR3 length: 18 residues. CDR1 is KGHDR, CDR2 SFDVKD, per germline. V trimming: 2 bases; J trimming: 1 base; junction bases outside the gene matches: 11.